This T cell receptor beta chain was identified in a study of blood T cell repertoires in COVID-19. Study-wide background: Sites in the United States, Italy and Spain provided acute and convalescent COVID-19 samples.

Original data processing: The assay estimated nucleated cells by amplifying reference gene primers. Sequenced by immunoSEQ multiplex PCR; TCRdb stores in-frame clones only, minus some. V, J and clone size derive from that table, while D and trimming were established from the DNA sequence. The table lists 350,000 to 550,000 clones, nearly 90% of them singletons. CDR1 is SGDLS and CDR2 is YYNGEE in the germline V gene. The germline V and J ends were trimmed by 0 bases and 2 bases, with 15 bases remaining between them. The CDR3 length is 18 residues. Ages ranged from roughly 18 to 100 years, with residence in about 23 US areas.

The clonotype was recovered from a woman aged 18-29 years with acute COVID-19. The chain has TRBV9 and TRBJ2-6, with D hard to call. The sample comprised PBMCs or T cells enriched from blood (not recorded which). The CDR3: CASSVEARLRTGANVLTF. CDR3 coding DNA: TGTGCCAGCAGCGTAGAGGCTAGGTTAAGGACTGGGGCCAACGTCCTGACTTTC.